This T cell receptor (beta chain) was documented in a study of OX40 agonist ivuxolimab in advanced cancers. Regarding the research as a whole: Ivuxolimab was a fully human IgG2 agonistic monoclonal antibody targeting the costimulatory receptor OX40 (CD134). Intravenous ivuxolimab was administered to patients every 2 weeks at six dose levels: 0.01, 0.1, 0.3, 1.5, 3 and 10 mg/kg. Among the approximately 54 dose-escalation patients, some 20 had hepatocellular carcinoma, 15 melanoma, 9 renal cell carcinoma and 9 head and neck cancer. In the dose-escalation cohort, 65% to 90% of patients were male, and the mean age was about 55 years, with a range of about 20 to 90. Prior anti-PD-1, anti-PD-L1 or anti-CTLA-4 therapy was permitted, and checkpoint inhibitors had been received by around 39% of dose-escalation patients. Partial responses were achieved by three dose-escalation patients, of whom one had hepatocellular carcinoma and two had cutaneous melanoma. Peripheral TCRbeta sequencing was intended to test whether TCR sequence diversity was altered and clonal T-cell expansion was caused by ivuxolimab. The paper describes the monotherapy dose-escalation part (N ≈ 52 patients) of the phase I trial of ivuxolimab.

The trial excluded patients who had a history of autoimmune disease or were on systemic immunosuppression. Peripheral blood for TCR sequencing was collected from all dose cohorts at baseline, on cycle 4 day 1, and on cycle 7 day 1. Samples came from an open-label, multicenter, first-in-human phase I dose-escalation trial of ivuxolimab. Adults with locally advanced or metastatic melanoma, renal cell carcinoma, hepatocellular carcinoma or head and neck squamous cell carcinoma were enrolled in the trial. Before TCR sequencing, CD4+ T cells and CD8+ T cells were sorted from peripheral blood as separate populations. The count of this clone is one. Its antigen is still unknown. The sample holds no much larger clone one base away, and base qualities are not on file. The V end loses 4 bases and the J end loses 8 bases, and a stretch of 12 bases separates them. In the germline V gene, CDR1 corresponds to SGHRS and CDR2 to YFSETQ. The CDR3 contains 12 residues, cysteine and phenylalanine counted. Left in the record is the CDR3 DNA by itself, 36 bases read in frame from the first base.

To sequence the TCRbeta CDR3 region, genomic DNA was isolated from the sorted cells. The immunoSEQ Assay was used for sequencing of TCRbeta CDR3 regions. In its TCRdb copy, this immuneACCESS table keeps in-frame sequences only and misses some clones. Where compared with another copy, unresolved V genes explain less than half of these, and the others have no known cause. The sample has about 60,000 clones on record, around 93% of them singletons. Around 2% of the sample is taken by the ten largest. Findings and caveats that apply to the study as a whole: After ivuxolimab, expanded clones were on average more numerous among CD8+ T cells than among CD4+ T cells. At doses from 0.1 to 3.0 mg/kg, clonal expansion was seen in both CD4+ and CD8+ blood T cells between baseline and week 6. In the 0.1-3.0 mg/kg groups, partial responders had among the lowest normalized peripheral clonal expansion, particularly in CD8+ T cells. Low levels of normalized T-cell clonal expansion were also seen in some nonresponding patients. Antigen specificity was not determined for the clonally expanded peripheral T cells.

The origin of this receptor is an adult with an advanced solid tumor such as melanoma, head and neck, liver or kidney cancer. This sample comprised CD4+ or CD8+ T cells sorted from blood, obtained in a trial of the OX40 agonist ivuxolimab. The chain couples TRBV5-1 to TRBJ1-1; the D gene remains uncertain. The CDR3 sequence is CASSETGWEAFF. In nucleotide form, the sequence is TGCGCCAGCAGCGAAACGGGATGGGAAGCTTTCTTT.